This T cell receptor (beta chain) was captured by sequencing in a study of blood T cell repertoires in COVID-19. Study summary: There were acute and convalescent COVID-19 samples, and they came from the United States, Italy and Spain. PBMCs, B-cell-depleted T cells, or T cells were the source of the cDNA or gDNA that made up the material.

There are 17 residues in the CDR3. V was clipped by 1 base and J by 3 bases; unmatched bases: 11. CDR1 and CDR2 (germline): MGHRA, YSYEKL. Per the original data handling: The authors estimated nucleated cell counts from reference gene primer amplification. Clones were read by immunoSEQ multiplex PCR, and TCRdb kept only the in-frame ones, dropping some. V, J and clone size are those of that table, while D and trimming were read from the DNA. This repertoire shows 30,000 to 40,000 clones, around four fifths found once; its top ten account for around 5%. This clonotype originated in a man between 50 and 59 years old with active COVID-19. Sequencing was carried out using peripheral blood. This chain connects TRBV4-1 to TRBJ2-7, with TRBD2 matching 8 bases. The CDR3 region has the DNA TGCGCCAGCAGCCAAGGAGTAGGCGGGGGGCTACTCTACGAGCAGTACTTC. Its protein is CASSQGVGGGLLYEQYF.